Listed below are T cell receptor beta chains from one sample, sequenced in a study of blood T cell repertoires in COVID-19. Some clones are missing from TCRdb's copy, which holds only in-frame ones; the method was immunoSEQ multiplex PCR. The sample lists 180,000 or so clones, roughly 81% occurring once. The sequenced sample consisted of peripheral blood. Receptor source: a man aged 40-49 years who had recovered from COVID-19. Both conserved end residues are part of each CDR3. Fields, in order: J gene, D gene, clone size, V gene, CDR3 protein, CDR3 DNA. The D gene is left open where the match is weak. Clone size, where shown, is once, few, many, or a class for clones that have expanded.

j_gene: TRBJ1-5; d_gene: TRBD1; abundance: NA; v_gene: TRBV19; CDR3aa: CASDRGQNSNQPQHF; CDR3nt: TGTGCCAGTGATCGGGGACAGAATAGCAATCAGCCCCAGCATTTT
j_gene: TRBJ2-1; d_gene: NA; abundance: few; v_gene: TRBV29-1; CDR3aa: CSVETGEQFF; CDR3nt: TGCAGCGTTGAAACGGGTGAGCAGTTCTTC
j_gene: TRBJ1-4; d_gene: NA; abundance: NA; v_gene: TRBV28; CDR3aa: CAACTGARDEKLFF; CDR3nt: TGTGCCGCCTGCACTGGGGCTCGGGATGAAAAACTGTTTTTT
j_gene: TRBJ1-2; d_gene: TRBD1; abundance: NA; v_gene: TRBV7-9; CDR3aa: CASSATPGQVLNGYTF; CDR3nt: TGTGCCAGCAGCGCTACCCCTGGACAGGTCCTGAATGGCTACACCTTC
j_gene: TRBJ2-7; d_gene: TRBD2; abundance: once; v_gene: TRBV9; CDR3aa: CASSLGLAGYEQYF; CDR3nt: TGTGCCAGCAGCTTGGGACTAGCGGGCTACGAGCAGTACTTC
j_gene: TRBJ2-3; d_gene: NA; abundance: NA; v_gene: TRBV29-1; CDR3aa: CSVDLQRLSTDTQYF; CDR3nt: TGCAGCGTTGATCTTCAACGACTTAGCACAGATACGCAGTATTTT
j_gene: TRBJ1-2; d_gene: TRBD1; abundance: NA; v_gene: TRBV7-2; CDR3aa: CASSLELDRGGYTF; CDR3nt: TGTGCCAGCAGCTTAGAGCTGGACAGGGGGGGCTACACCTTC
j_gene: TRBJ1-1; d_gene: NA; abundance: large; v_gene: TRBV6-1; CDR3aa: CASSEDPTYMNTEAFF; CDR3nt: TGTGCCAGCAGTGAAGACCCAACATACATGAACACTGAAGCTTTCTTT
j_gene: TRBJ1-6; d_gene: NA; abundance: NA; v_gene: TRBV6-2/TRBV6-3; CDR3aa: CASSWADTNSPLHF; CDR3nt: TGTGCCAGCAGTTGGGCAGACACCAATTCACCCCTCCACTTT
j_gene: TRBJ2-1; d_gene: NA; abundance: NA; v_gene: TRBV15; CDR3aa: CATSRDRFNEQFF; CDR3nt: TGTGCCACCAGCAGAGACAGGTTCAATGAGCAGTTCTTC
j_gene: TRBJ1-3; d_gene: NA; abundance: NA; v_gene: TRBV2; CDR3aa: CASRPGGNTIYF; CDR3nt: TGTGCCAGCAGGCCGGGTGGAAACACCATATATTTT
j_gene: TRBJ2-3; d_gene: NA; abundance: NA; v_gene: TRBV7-9; CDR3aa: CASSSGTPRPRSTQYF; CDR3nt: TGTGCCAGCAGCTCGGGGACTCCGAGGCCCAGATCTACGCAGTATTTT
j_gene: TRBJ2-3; d_gene: NA; abundance: NA; v_gene: TRBV7-2; CDR3aa: CASSLGGSGDTQYF; CDR3nt: TGTGCCAGCAGCTTAGGTGGTAGCGGTGATACGCAGTATTTT
j_gene: TRBJ1-1; d_gene: NA; abundance: NA; v_gene: TRBV5-1; CDR3aa: CASSFGVTGNTEAFF; CDR3nt: TGCGCCAGCAGCTTCGGCGTTACAGGGAACACTGAAGCTTTCTTT
j_gene: TRBJ1-1; d_gene: TRBD1; abundance: NA; v_gene: TRBV2; CDR3aa: CASSPKRDRDTEAFF; CDR3nt: TGTGCCAGCAGTCCGAAGAGGGACAGGGACACTGAAGCTTTCTTT
j_gene: TRBJ1-1; d_gene: NA; abundance: once; v_gene: TRBV7-8; CDR3aa: CASSLAQGVTEAFF; CDR3nt: TGTGCCAGCAGCTTAGCTCAGGGTGTCACTGAAGCTTTCTTT
j_gene: TRBJ1-1; d_gene: NA; abundance: NA; v_gene: TRBV30; CDR3aa: CAWSTLGRGGTEAFF; CDR3nt: TGTGCCTGGAGTACCCTGGGGAGGGGGGGTACTGAAGCTTTCTTT
j_gene: TRBJ1-2; d_gene: NA; abundance: few; v_gene: TRBV6-1; CDR3aa: CASSEGRSGYTF; CDR3nt: TGTGCCAGCAGTGAAGGTAGGAGTGGCTACACCTTC
j_gene: TRBJ1-1; d_gene: NA; abundance: once; v_gene: TRBV11-3; CDR3aa: CASSTGLENTEAFF; CDR3nt: TGTGCCAGCAGCACGGGACTGGAGAACACTGAAGCTTTCTTT
j_gene: TRBJ1-1; d_gene: NA; abundance: NA; v_gene: TRBV25-1; CDR3aa: CASSQTTGNTEAFF; CDR3nt: TGTGCCAGCAGTCAAACGACAGGGAACACTGAAGCTTTCTTT
j_gene: TRBJ1-2; d_gene: NA; abundance: NA; v_gene: TRBV7-8; CDR3aa: CASSLGGGREGYGYTF; CDR3nt: TGTGCCAGCAGCTTAGGGGGCGGTCGGGAGGGATATGGCTACACCTTC
j_gene: TRBJ1-4; d_gene: NA; abundance: few; v_gene: TRBV5-6; CDR3aa: CASSLEQTNEKLFF; CDR3nt: TGTGCCAGCAGCTTGGAACAGACTAATGAAAAACTGTTTTTT
j_gene: TRBJ1-4; d_gene: TRBD1; abundance: NA; v_gene: TRBV13; CDR3aa: CASSLGDRAEKLFF; CDR3nt: TGTGCCAGCAGCTTAGGGGACAGGGCTGAAAAACTGTTTTTT
j_gene: TRBJ1-2; d_gene: TRBD1; abundance: NA; v_gene: TRBV5-6; CDR3aa: CASSGDRVYGYTF; CDR3nt: TGTGCCAGCAGCGGGGACAGGGTCTATGGCTACACCTTC
j_gene: TRBJ2-7; d_gene: NA; abundance: NA; v_gene: TRBV18; CDR3aa: CASSPGGLVYEQYF; CDR3nt: TGTGCCAGCTCACCAGGGGGACTCGTCTACGAGCAGTACTTC
j_gene: TRBJ2-2; d_gene: TRBD2; abundance: NA; v_gene: TRBV5-1; CDR3aa: CASSLAAGGPGTGELFF; CDR3nt: TGCGCCAGCAGCTTGGCAGCGGGAGGGCCGGGCACCGGGGAGCTGTTTTTT
j_gene: TRBJ1-1; d_gene: NA; abundance: NA; v_gene: TRBV28; CDR3aa: CASSSRNRALNTEAFF; CDR3nt: TGTGCCAGCAGTTCTCGCAACAGGGCATTGAACACTGAAGCTTTCTTT
j_gene: TRBJ2-1; d_gene: TRBD2; abundance: NA; v_gene: TRBV28; CDR3aa: CASSQPGLVHEQFF; CDR3nt: TGTGCCAGCAGTCAACCGGGACTAGTTCATGAGCAGTTCTTC
j_gene: TRBJ1-4; d_gene: TRBD1; abundance: NA; v_gene: TRBV28; CDR3aa: CASRETGGDEKLFF; CDR3nt: TGTGCCAGCAGAGAAACAGGGGGCGATGAAAAACTGTTTTTT
j_gene: TRBJ2-1; d_gene: NA; abundance: NA; v_gene: TRBV7-9; CDR3aa: CASSLRGDTYNEQFF; CDR3nt: TGTGCCAGCAGCTTGCGCGGGGATACCTACAATGAGCAGTTCTTC
j_gene: TRBJ1-2; d_gene: NA; abundance: NA; v_gene: TRBV15; CDR3aa: CATSRPDSSGYTF; CDR3nt: TGTGCCACCAGCAGACCGGACAGTTCTGGCTACACCTTC
j_gene: TRBJ2-5; d_gene: TRBD2; abundance: NA; v_gene: TRBV7-9; CDR3aa: CASSLSLRGSGGARETQYF; CDR3nt: TGTGCCAGCAGCTTATCTCTCCGGGGTAGCGGGGGGGCCCGAGAGACCCAGTACTTC
j_gene: TRBJ2-7; d_gene: NA; abundance: NA; v_gene: TRBV6-5; CDR3aa: CASSYGGGSGEQYF; CDR3nt: TGTGCCAGCAGTTACGGGGGTGGGAGCGGGGAGCAGTACTTC
j_gene: TRBJ1-4; d_gene: NA; abundance: NA; v_gene: TRBV20-1; CDR3aa: CSAQVGEKLFF; CDR3nt: TGCAGTGCCCAGGTTGGAGAAAAACTGTTTTTT
j_gene: TRBJ1-5; d_gene: TRBD1; abundance: NA; v_gene: TRBV19; CDR3aa: CASGQDRVGHQPQHF; CDR3nt: TGTGCCAGCGGACAAGACAGGGTGGGACATCAGCCCCAGCATTTT
j_gene: TRBJ2-1; d_gene: TRBD2; abundance: NA; v_gene: TRBV4-1; CDR3aa: CASSQGLLAGGQNEQFF; CDR3nt: TGCGCCAGCAGCCAAGGACTACTAGCGGGAGGTCAGAATGAGCAGTTCTTC
j_gene: TRBJ1-1; d_gene: TRBD1; abundance: NA; v_gene: TRBV3-1/TRBV3-2; CDR3aa: CASSRGQGGTEAFF; CDR3nt: TGTGCCAGCAGCCGAGGACAGGGAGGCACTGAAGCTTTCTTT
j_gene: TRBJ1-1; d_gene: NA; abundance: NA; v_gene: TRBV30; CDR3aa: CAWSVKGEVTEAFF; CDR3nt: TGTGCCTGGAGTGTTAAGGGGGAAGTGACTGAAGCTTTCTTT
j_gene: TRBJ2-1; d_gene: NA; abundance: NA; v_gene: TRBV7-2; CDR3aa: CASRRAQGYNEQFF; CDR3nt: TGTGCCAGCAGAAGAGCGCAGGGTTACAATGAGCAGTTCTTC
j_gene: TRBJ2-1; d_gene: NA; abundance: once; v_gene: TRBV30; CDR3aa: CAWSVRYEQFF; CDR3nt: TGTGCCTGGAGTGTACGGTATGAGCAGTTCTTC
j_gene: TRBJ2-3; d_gene: TRBD2; abundance: NA; v_gene: TRBV4-3; CDR3aa: CASSGAGGLPDTQYF; CDR3nt: TGCGCCAGCAGCGGAGCGGGAGGGCTCCCAGATACGCAGTATTTT
j_gene: TRBJ1-3; d_gene: NA; abundance: few; v_gene: TRBV18; CDR3aa: CASSPYEKNRGNTIYF; CDR3nt: TGTGCCAGCTCACCATACGAGAAAAACAGGGGAAACACCATATATTTT